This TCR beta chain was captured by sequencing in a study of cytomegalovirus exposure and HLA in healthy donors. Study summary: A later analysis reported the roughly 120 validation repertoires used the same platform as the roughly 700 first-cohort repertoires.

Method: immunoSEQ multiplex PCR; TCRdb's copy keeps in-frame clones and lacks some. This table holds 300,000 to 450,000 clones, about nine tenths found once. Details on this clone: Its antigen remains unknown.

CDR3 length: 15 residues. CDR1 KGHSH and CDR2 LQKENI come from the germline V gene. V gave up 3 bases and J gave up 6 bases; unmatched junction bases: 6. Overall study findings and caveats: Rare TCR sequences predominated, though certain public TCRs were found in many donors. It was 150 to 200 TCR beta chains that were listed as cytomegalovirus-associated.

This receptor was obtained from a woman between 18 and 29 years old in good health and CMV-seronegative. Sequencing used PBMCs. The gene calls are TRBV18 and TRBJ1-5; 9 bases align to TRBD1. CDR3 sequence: CASSPSTGGGQPQHF. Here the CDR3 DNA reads TGTGCCAGCTCACCCTCCACAGGGGGCGGTCAGCCCCAGCATTTT.